This T cell receptor (beta chain) was documented in a study of cytomegalovirus exposure and HLA in healthy donors (dated by TCRdb to 2016 to 2017). As for the study more broadly: In an earlier analysis of approximately 500 of the donors, 276 Gb of sequence data and 100 million or so unique TCR beta sequences from about 180 million T cells were reported. Because of strong linkage in the cohort, roughly five DR-DQ haplotypes were treated as single units for association and clustering. The T cell repertoires of under 700 subjects were profiled by immunosequencing and related to cytomegalovirus serostatus. An early release covering some 640 HLA-typed donors comprised approximately 300 gigabases of sequencing data and around 80 million unique TCR sequences. Typing coverage varied by locus: 629-630 donors for A, B, C, DRB1 and DQB1; roughly 520 for DQA1; about 570 for DPA1; 450 to 480 for DPB1. Alongside the repertoire data, information on donor age, sex, ethnicity and CMV serostatus was compiled. High-throughput TCR immunosequencing, statistical association of individual TCRs with disease status, and machine learning were combined to predict cytomegalovirus infection status. In a later genetic analysis, genome-wide SNP genotypes for about three fifths of the roughly 670 donors were used, and that subset was treated as a discovery cohort. To decide whether each TCR beta V gene segment behaved as functional or pseudogenic, an earlier analysis of fewer than 750 of the donors relied on high-throughput TCR beta sequencing. A later analysis re-analyzed previously published TCR beta repertoires from 666 donors and added high-resolution HLA genotyping to study TCR occurrence patterns. Along with the approximately 650-subject first cohort, a separate validation cohort of over a hundred different subjects was used. Among 398 genotyped donors of the cohort, an average of around 240,000 unique TCR beta nucleotide sequences were sequenced per donor, roughly 20% of them non-productive. Class I and class II HLA loci were covered by the typing at four-digit resolution. All discovery cohort repertoires had been generated on a single sequencing platform. Among the roughly 400 genotyped donors, approximately 82% belonged to the genetic ancestry cluster associated with self-reported Caucasian donors. The study aimed to test whether signatures of past pathogen exposure could be identified by cataloging public T cell receptors. Rather than drawing on any new phenotypic data, the later analysis identified candidate immune exposures from TCR beta sequences and the way those sequences occurred across donors.

The cohort comprised several hundred healthy bone marrow donors. All cohort members were sampled while nominally healthy, although unrecorded immune exposures were likely present. The donor tested CMV seropositive, placing the donor among the 250 to 300 seropositive members of the cohort. Each donor provided a peripheral blood sample, and peripheral blood mononuclear cells were used for TCR beta sequencing. The Qiagen DNeasy Blood Extraction Kit was used to extract genomic DNA from the blood cell samples. To prepare the library, the immunoSEQ multiplex PCR assay was applied. A mixture of 60 forward primers for TCR Vbeta segments and 13 reverse primers for TCR Jbeta segments was used in the multiplex PCR. The CDR3 region of rearranged TCR beta genes was amplified from genomic DNA by a multiplex PCR assay. Amplified TCR beta libraries were sequenced as 87-base-pair reads on the Illumina HiSeq System. The paper's processing steps were these. A later analysis counted approximately 74 million unique TCR beta chains across the 666 repertoires, and some 11 million of these chains were shared by at least two donors. A nearest-neighbor algorithm error-corrected the raw reads and collapsed the reads into unique sequences, merging closely related sequences to remove PCR and sequencing errors. V, D and J gene segments were assigned by aligning CDR3 sequences to IMGT reference sequences. For a sequence to be retained, a match of at least six nucleotides to both a V gene segment and a J gene segment was required. Rearrangements were called productive when the CDR3 lacked stop codons and stayed in frame with V and J; all others were non-productive. Following IMGT convention, CDR3 was defined as the stretch from the second conserved V-encoded cysteine to the conserved J-encoded phenylalanine. Sequences without an unambiguous match to a single V gene segment were excluded from the earlier analysis of 450 to 750 of the donors. In an earlier analysis of 450 to 700 of the donors, V segments were called functional above 56.7% productive rearrangements and were called segregating when the between-donor standard deviation exceeded 5%. A statistical classification framework was developed to diagnose cytomegalovirus status using the catalog of TCR beta chain sequences. A later analysis assigned V and J genes by comparing TCR nucleotide sequences with IMGT/GENE-DB human TR gene sequences. In a later analysis, CDR3 sequences and most-parsimonious VDJ recombination scenarios were assigned using the TCRdist pipeline. In a later analysis, each TCR beta chain was defined by its CDR3 amino acid sequence together with its V-gene family, and reads without a unique V-gene family were excluded. A later analysis removed several hundred highly shared, low-generation-probability nucleotide sequences to deal with suspected cross-contamination and a sequencing artifact. A later analysis calculated a clonal expansion index for each public chain from normalized within-repertoire ranks of inferred template counts. Generation probabilities in a later analysis came from a VDJ recombination model fitted to out-of-frame rearrangements, and those results were checked against IGoR. In a later analysis, hypergeometric tests were used to score TCR-TCR, TCR-HLA and TCR-CMV co-occurrence, with a repertoire-size bias correction applied to TCR pairs. False discovery rates were estimated in a later analysis by permuting HLA or CMV assignments 20 times. A later analysis grouped co-occurring TCRs with DBSCAN, adding TCRdist sequence similarity when clustering within HLA-allele-positive subsets. Repertoires with fewer than 30,000 or more than 120,000 public chains, plus five repertoires with anomalous nucleotide sharing, were excluded from co-occurrence clustering. In TCRdb, the immuneACCESS table is reduced to in-frame sequences with V and J assigned. These tables do not hold every clone; where another copy was compared, an unresolved V gene accounts for under half, and the others remain unexplained. D and trimming come from the DNA, and the V and J calls and clone size come from that table. The sample table holds about 190,000 clones, of which about 77% were seen once. The ten biggest clones cover about 4.4% of the sample.

In the germline V gene, CDR1 corresponds to MGHRA and CDR2 to YSYEKL. Trimming removed 0 bases from V and 0 bases from J, leaving 12 bases between the germline ends. The CDR3 covers 16 residues, taking in both the cysteine and the phenylalanine. Solely the CDR3 DNA is kept, with 48 bases framed from the first base. Of note for this clone: Its antigen remains undetermined. Per-base qualities were not stored, and no clone one base away is much larger.

Study-level results and caveats: Because counts were too low, seventeen rarely observed V segments, including chromosome 9 orphons, were excluded from the earlier analysis of roughly 580 of the donors. A later analysis associated roughly 17,000 TCR beta sequences with specific HLA alleles at a false discovery rate of 0.05. According to a later analysis, most CMV-associated TCR beta chains appeared to be HLA-restricted, and the HLA associations seemed to be driven largely by CMV exposure. Three of the identified cytomegalovirus-associated TCR beta chains were confirmed in vitro to be specific for cytomegalovirus antigens. Correlated functional status among segregating V segments might be attributable to linkage disequilibrium, but an unknown experimental factor could not be ruled out. Most TCR sequences were seen in very few donors, while some public TCRs were found in many individuals. An association between a missense DCLRE1C variant and V-gene and J-gene trimming of TCR beta chains was found in a later genetic analysis and replicated in an independent cohort. The sequencing pipeline was judged likely to have produced a cluster of highly shared sequence variants as a technical artifact. The study gave a list of 150 to 200 TCR beta chains associated with cytomegalovirus. A further reported finding was that TCR beta sequences accurately predicted the HLA-A and HLA-B alleles for most subjects in the first cohort. In a later analysis, TCR association rates were found to vary across HLA loci, with the most associated TCRs seen for DRB1 alleles and the fewest for HLA-C alleles. When HLA alleles, especially DR and DQ, strongly co-occurred, TCR associations were difficult to assign to individual alleles. This cohort had only TCR beta chains sequenced, and the lack of alpha or paired-chain data limited which features could be detected. Compared with the approximately 670-donor mean, donors in an Asian-associated ancestry cluster had fewer N-insertions in productive TCRs, according to a later genetic analysis. Broadly in line with IMGT annotations, most TCR beta V segments showed up in productive rearrangements about 90% or about 30% of the time in an earlier analysis of roughly 590 of the donors. It was suggested by the authors that the approach could potentially be generalized to other disease states and immunological phenotypes. The presence/absence analyses assumed that sequencing depth was roughly uniform across donors, and that assumption may not be true. For the cohort, immune exposure information was limited to CMV serostatus. The 87-base-pair reads could not distinguish some IMGT-functional V segments, including TRBV6-2 and TRBV6-3, so those segments were excluded. In a later analysis, HLA-associated TCR beta chains showed more clonal expansion and lower generation probabilities than non-associated chains that were equally common. In a later analysis, several top co-occurrence clusters were reported to appear linked to parvovirus B19, influenza, CMV and Epstein-Barr virus. Cytomegalovirus status was reported to be diagnosed by the classifier with high specificity and sensitivity in both the original and validation cohorts. Because some donors lacked HLA typing at each locus, the association tests relied only on the typed subset.

The sequence was obtained from a man younger than 45 in good health and CMV-seropositive. This receptor chain uses TRBV4-1 and TRBJ2-7; possibly the D gene is TRBD1, per 6 matching bases. Sequenced: PBMCs. The CDR3 has the sequence CASSQEPGQSSYEQYF. The DNA is TGCGCCAGCAGCCAAGAGCCTGGACAGAGCTCCTACGAGCAGTACTTC.